The sequence of this TCR beta chain was determined in a study of blood T cell repertoires in COVID-19. How the authors handled the data: Estimates of nucleated cell counts were drawn from the amplification of reference gene primers. Profiling relied on immunoSEQ multiplex PCR, and the TCRdb table lists in-frame clones only, not all of them. V and J calls and clone size are copied from that table; D and trimming were computed from the DNA. The table shows just over 95,000 clones, with about 86% occurring only once. Germline CDR1 SGDLS, CDR2 YYNGEE. The V gene lost 0 bases and the J gene lost 0 bases, with 11 bases spanning the gap. The CDR3 sequence is 16 residues long.

Source material: peripheral blood. The TCR was taken from a human donor in a cohort sampled during active COVID-19. J is TRBJ2-3 and V is TRBV9, with a weak D call TRBD1 (6 bases). The CDR3, as DNA: TGTGCCAGCAGCGTAGTTGGGGGCGGTAGCACAGATACGCAGTATTTT. Translated, it gives CASSVVGGGSTDTQYF.